The 7 T cell receptor beta chains below come from one sample, sequenced in a study of cytomegalovirus exposure and HLA in healthy donors. The PCR had 60 Vbeta and 13 Jbeta primers. Produced via immunoSEQ multiplex PCR; TCRdb's table is partial and in-frame only. The data show under 200,000 clones, with roughly 83% seen just once and about 0.36% held by the top ten. The sequenced sample consisted of PBMCs. These receptors all stem from a male donor in good health and CMV-seropositive.

The chain links TRBV7-2 to TRBJ2-5; tentatively, D is TRBD2 (5 bases). The DNA matches TRBJ2-7 better at its end, which makes the J call doubtful. The CDR3 has 15 amino acids. Germline V gene sequence: CDR1 SGHTA, CDR2 FQGNSA. CDR3 nucleotides: TGTGCCAGCAGCTCAAACAGCGGTAGCTCCTACGAGCAGTACTTC. It encodes CASSSNSGSSYEQYF.

This clone was recorded a few times. This rearrangement joins TRBV28 to TRBJ2-7; perhaps TRBD2 as D (5 bases). V was clipped by 7 bases and J by 0 bases, with 16 bases between them. CDR1 MDHEN and CDR2 SYDVKM come from the germline V gene. This CDR3 has 15 residues. Written as DNA, the CDR3 is TGTGCCAGCAACTACCGGGGAACACCCTCCTACGAGCAGTACTTC. This codes for CASNYRGTPSYEQYF.

V is TRBV4-1 and J is TRBJ2-2; D is ambiguous. Between the trimmed V and J ends, which lost 2 bases and 4 bases, there was a span of 17 bases. In germline, CDR1 is MGHRA, CDR2 YSYEKL. CDR3 length: 17 amino acids. CDR3 loop: CASSQLDLIASTGELFF. The CDR3 nucleotides read TGCGCCAGCAGCCAACTTGATCTTATAGCAAGCACCGGGGAGCTGTTTTTT.

J is TRBJ2-1 and V is TRBV9; D remains unclear. Germline CDR1 SGDLS, CDR2 YYNGEE. V lost 0 bases to trimming and J lost 6 bases, with 13 bases between them. The CDR3 extends over 15 amino acids. CDR3 protein: CASSVGIVSGNEQFF. DNA for the CDR3: TGTGCCAGCAGCGTAGGTATTGTCTCGGGCAATGAGCAGTTCTTC.

This clone was picked up a small number of times. This chain links TRBV7-8 with TRBJ1-5; tentatively, D is TRBD1 (5 bases). Germline V gene lookup returns CDR1 SGHVS and CDR2 FQNEAQ. The CDR3 is 15 amino acids. V shed 2 bases and J shed 5 bases, with 13 bases lying between them. The CDR3 sequence is CASSLRSPGHQPQHF. CDR3 DNA sequence: TGTGCCAGCAGCTTAAGGTCACCAGGGCATCAGCCCCAGCATTTT.

The J gene is TRBJ2-3, the V gene TRBV5-5, with D uncertain. Per the germline V gene, CDR1 is SGHKS and CDR2 is YYEKEE (reference sequence). This CDR3 is built from 13 residues. Trimming took off 4 bases at V and 0 bases at J, with 6 bases between the two ends. DNA of the CDR3: TGTGCCAGCAGCGCCCGGAGCACAGATACGCAGTATTTT. It specifies CASSARSTDTQYF.

The chain carries TRBV25-1 and TRBJ2-7, with D maybe TRBD1 (6 bases). The V end lost 5 bases, the J end lost 5 bases, and 16 bases lay between the germline ends. Germline-derived CDR1 and CDR2 are MGHDK and SYGVNS. This CDR3 contains 14 residues. This CDR3 reads CASSLLGASDEQYF. The CDR3 bases are TGTGCCAGCAGTTTGTTGGGGGCCTCAGACGAGCAGTACTTC.